This TCR beta chain was identified in a study of T cell changes during pregnancy in multiple sclerosis. TCRdb's copy holds only in-frame clones and misses some; the assay was immunoSEQ multiplex PCR. This table holds under 110,000 clones, roughly nine tenths found once. This TCR was recovered from a female donor with multiple sclerosis, enrolled in a pregnancy study. The source material was peripheral blood, sampled before pregnancy.

The CDR3: CASSDGTSGRAGDTQYF. As DNA, the CDR3 is TGTGCCAGCAGCGACGGGACTAGCGGGAGGGCCGGAGATACGCAGTATTTT. This chain joins TRBV9 and TRBJ2-3; 16 positions agree with TRBD2. CDR1 is SGDLS, CDR2 YYNGEE, per germline. The CDR3 covers 17 residues. V lost 3 bases, J lost 5 bases, and 6 bases stayed unmatched.